Presented here are 2 T cell receptor beta chains from one specimen sequenced in a study of T cells in Graves' hyperthyroidism and ophthalmopathy. It was RNA transcripts that yielded the amplified TCR beta CDR3 regions. A set of HTBI primers served as the primers for a first-round RT-PCR of the TCR CDR3. TCRdb recomputed calls from the multiplex PCR reads with MiXCR, one row per CDR3 protein. This table holds about 590,000 distinct CDR3 sequences, approximately 15% found once. Material for sequencing was blood. Every receptor here comes from a woman younger than 30 with Graves' ophthalmopathy.

This clonotype was detected ten times or more. The chain is built from TRBV20-1 and TRBJ1-4; D is unresolved. The V end was cut by 4 bases, the J end by 0 bases, with 6 bases between. CDR3 length equals 13 residues. Germline-derived CDR1 and CDR2 are DFQATT and SNEGSKA (reference sequence). Here the CDR3 reads CSAMDTTNEKLFF. In DNA form, the CDR3 reads TGCAGTGCTATGGATACAACTAATGAAAAACTGTTTTTT.

Points on this clonotype: Possible read error: a much larger clone is one base away. The chain combines TRBV28 with TRBJ2-4; tentatively, D is TRBD1 (6 bases). V was pared by 3 bases and J by 6 bases, with 6 bases between. Germline CDR1 and CDR2: MDHEN and SYDVKM. The CDR3 runs 12 residues. CDR3 loop: CASSFRGNIQYF. The CDR3 DNA reads as TGTGCCAGCAGTTTCAGGGGAAACATTCAGTACTTC.